Listed below are T cell receptor beta chains from one sample, sequenced in a study of response to subunit inactivated influenza vaccine. TCRdb ran MiXCR on the RT-PCR reads and lists one entry per CDR3 protein. The table records 500,000 to 700,000 distinct CDR3 sequences, around 25% of them present only once. This same sample was also part of a study on T cells expressing NK-cell markers.

Sequencing was performed on CD4+ T cells sorted from PBMCs, taken about 13 days after vaccination. The receptor set was obtained from a man aged 45-65 years who received an inactivated influenza vaccine. Both conserved end residues are part of each CDR3. The D gene is left open where the match is weak. Clone size is not always given. Where it is, it says once, few, many or a class for expanded clones.

d_gene	abundance	len	v_gene	j_gene	CDR3aa	CDR3nt
NA	NA	14	TRBV6-2/TRBV6-3	TRBJ2-7	CASNRGGAAYEQYF	TGTGCCAGCAACCGGGGAGGCGCGGCCTACGAGCAGTACTTC
NA	NA	14	TRBV4-3	TRBJ2-2	CASSQDFSSGELFF	TGCGCCAGCAGCCAAGATTTTTCTTCCGGGGAGCTGTTTTTT
TRBD2	NA	16	TRBV7-9	TRBJ2-2	CASTPGAGLGSGELFF	TGTGCCAGCACCCCCGGAGCGGGATTGGGGAGCGGGGAGCTGTTTTTT
TRBD2	few	16	TRBV7-9	TRBJ2-3	CASSLHLAGSTDTQYF	TGTGCCAGCAGCTTACATCTAGCGGGGAGCACAGATACGCAGTATTTT
NA	NA	16	TRBV4-3	TRBJ1-5	CASSQGTFGSNQPQHF	TGCGCCAGCAGCCAAGGGACCTTCGGGAGCAATCAGCCCCAGCATTTT
TRBD1	NA	14	TRBV12-3/TRBV12-4	TRBJ2-7	CASSLGRGLGEQYF	TGTGCCAGCAGTTTGGGCAGGGGGCTCGGCGAGCAGTACTTC
NA	few	16	TRBV10-3	TRBJ2-7	CAISESISGGIYEQYF	TGTGCCATCAGTGAGTCGATCAGCGGAGGGATCTACGAGCAGTACTTC
TRBD1	NA	18	TRBV5-1	TRBJ2-2	CASSSNPGTGRNTGELFF	TGCGCCAGCAGCTCCAACCCCGGGACAGGGCGGAACACCGGGGAGCTGTTTTTT
TRBD2	few	14	TRBV5-1	TRBJ2-1	CASNSGGTYNEQFF	TGCGCCAGCAATAGCGGGGGCACCTACAATGAGCAGTTCTTC
TRBD2	NA	14	TRBV20-1	TRBJ2-1	CSADLAGRNNEQFF	TGCAGTGCTGATTTAGCGGGAAGGAACAATGAGCAGTTCTTC
TRBD1	NA	16	TRBV20-1	TRBJ2-5	CSAPDREGAAGETQYF	TGCAGTGCGCCCGACAGAGAGGGGGCCGCTGGAGAGACCCAGTACTTC
NA	NA	12	TRBV7-8	TRBJ2-3	CASSSTRAAQYF	TGTGCCAGCAGCTCGACTAGGGCGGCGCAGTATTTT
NA	few	16	TRBV29-1	TRBJ2-3	CSVSRSGTFIADTQYF	TGCAGCGTTTCCCGTTCCGGGACTTTTATAGCAGATACGCAGTATTTT
NA	NA	13	TRBV12-3/TRBV12-4	TRBJ1-1	CASSLSENTEAYF	TGTGCCAGCAGTTTATCAGAGAACACTGAAGCTTACTTT
NA	few	13	TRBV20-1	TRBJ1-5	CSAMKERNQPQHF	TGCAGTGCTATGAAGGAGCGCAATCAGCCCCAGCATTTT
NA	many	14	TRBV12-3/TRBV12-4	TRBJ1-5	CASSLAGSNQPQHF	TGTGCCAGCAGTCTGGCAGGTAGCAATCAGCCCCAGCATTTT
NA	NA	15	TRBV5-1	TRBJ2-7	CASSVFSGGSYEQYF	TGCGCCAGCAGCGTTTTTTCCGGGGGCTCCTACGAGCAGTACTTC
NA	NA	16	TRBV5-4	TRBJ1-1	CASSLGSGGGGTEAFF	TGTGCCAGCAGCTTGGGGAGCGGGGGGGGAGGTACTGAAGCTTTCTTT
NA	NA	11	TRBV6-5	TRBJ1-4	CATKRNEKLFF	TGTGCCACCAAGAGAAATGAAAAACTGTTTTTT
TRBD1	few	16	TRBV7-6	TRBJ2-7	CASRPLPGQSSYEQYF	TGTGCCAGCAGGCCTCTTCCGGGACAGAGCTCCTACGAGCAGTACTTC